A selection of T cell receptor beta chains follows, all from one sample in a study of T cell responses to AZD1222 COVID-19 vaccine. Here immunoSEQ multiplex PCR was the method, and the copy in TCRdb shows in-frame clones only, minus some. The table has under 200,000 clones, approximately 90% seen once. Material: peripheral blood, obtained on day 0 of AZD1222 vaccination. The receptors were gathered from an adult in good health. Each CDR3 is given with its conserved first and last residue. D genes are given only for firm matches. Clone sizes are given selectively: once, few, many, or a class where the clone is expanded.

d_gene,v_gene,abundance,j_gene,CDR3nt,CDR3aa
.,TRBV15,.,TRBJ2-2,TGTGCCACCAGCAGAGATCAGGCTAGCGTTAACACCGGGGAGCTGTTTTTT,CATSRDQASVNTGELFF
TRBD1,TRBV7-9,.,TRBJ1-6,TGTGCCAGCAGCACTGGACAGGGGGATAATTCACCCCTCCACTTT,CASSTGQGDNSPLHF
TRBD2,TRBV28,.,TRBJ2-7,TGTGCCAGCAGGTCTAGCGGGACACTCTACGAGCAGTACTTC,CASRSSGTLYEQYF
.,TRBV19,.,TRBJ2-1,TGTGCCACAGAACTGGGGGGCAATGAGCAGTTCTTC,CATELGGNEQFF
.,TRBV9,.,TRBJ2-1,TGTGCCAGCAGCTCCCGATCAGGCGGGGACGAGCAGTTCTTC,CASSSRSGGDEQFF
.,TRBV28,once,TRBJ2-2,TGTGCCAGCAGTTTATTGGGCAGGGAGGAGACCGGGGAGCTGTTTTTT,CASSLLGREETGELFF
.,TRBV10-1,.,TRBJ2-7,TGCGCCAGCAGTTCGGGACAGCGAGGGACTAGAGGTTACGAGCAGTACTTC,CASSSGQRGTRGYEQYF
.,TRBV4-2,.,TRBJ1-4,TGTGCCAGCAGCCCGAGCGGGACCCTGGGCGAAAAACTGTTTTTT,CASSPSGTLGEKLFF
.,TRBV5-4,few,TRBJ2-5,TGTGCCAGCGGGGTTTTGGAGACCCAGTACTTC,CASGVLETQYF
TRBD1,TRBV28,.,TRBJ2-6,TGTGCCAGCAGTCCACGACAGGGAAAAATCTCTGGGGCCAACGTCCTGACTTTC,CASSPRQGKISGANVLTF
.,TRBV27,.,TRBJ2-7,TGTGCCAGCTCCGATTTGGGGACATTTACCTACGAGCAGTACTTC,CASSDLGTFTYEQYF
TRBD2,TRBV7-6,.,TRBJ2-1,TGTGCCAGCAGCATTAGAGTAGCGGGGACCACGGTTAATGAGCAGTTCTTC,CASSIRVAGTTVNEQFF
.,TRBV28,.,TRBJ2-5,TGTGCCAGCGGGGATGCGGGTTGGGGTAAGAGTGAGACCCAGTACTTC,CASGDAGWGKSETQYF
TRBD2,TRBV24-1,.,TRBJ2-1,TGTGCCACCAGTGATCCACTGGGACTAGCGGGGGGAAATGAGCAGTTCTTC,CATSDPLGLAGGNEQFF
.,TRBV6-5,once,TRBJ2-7,TGTGGTAGCCGGGTCTCCTACGAGCAGTACTTC,CGSRVSYEQYF
TRBD1,TRBV7-9,.,TRBJ1-1,TGTGCCAGCAGTCCCCGGGACAGGGTTTTGCACACTGAAGCTTTCTTT,CASSPRDRVLHTEAFF
.,TRBV28,.,TRBJ1-2,TGTGCCAGCAGTTTACGATCAGAACCCTATGGCTACACCTTC,CASSLRSEPYGYTF
TRBD1,TRBV10-1,few,TRBJ1-3,TGCGCCAGCACCCCCGACAGGGCTGGAAACACCATATATTTT,CASTPDRAGNTIYF
TRBD2,TRBV10-3,.,TRBJ2-1,TGTGCCATCAGTGGGGATGGTAGCGGGAGCTCCTACAATGAGCAGTTCTTC,CAISGDGSGSSYNEQFF
.,TRBV6-6,.,TRBJ1-2,TGTGCCAGCAGTACGGGCTATGGCTACACCTTC,CASSTGYGYTF
.,TRBV11-2,.,TRBJ2-5,TGTGCCAGCAGCTTAGGGTCGACGGGGGAGACCCAGTACTTC,CASSLGSTGETQYF
TRBD2,TRBV28,.,TRBJ2-7,TGTGCCAGCAGTCGCAGTACTAGCGGGAGGGGGTACGAGCAGTACTTC,CASSRSTSGRGYEQYF
.,TRBV2,.,TRBJ2-1,TGTGCCAGCAGCCTCCCGAGCTCCTACAATGAGCAGTTCTTC,CASSLPSSYNEQFF
.,TRBV18,.,TRBJ2-3,TGTGCCAGCTCACCGGACCGGGAAAGGCAGTATTTT,CASSPDRERQYF
.,TRBV28,.,TRBJ2-5,TGTGCCAGCAGTTCCCTCCGGGGGCAGCGGAGTGGGGAGACCCAGTACTTC,CASSSLRGQRSGETQYF
.,TRBV7-6,.,TRBJ2-2,TGTGCCAGCAGCCCCTTGGGAGCGGAGGGGGCCGGGGAGCTGTTTTTT,CASSPLGAEGAGELFF
.,TRBV6-5,.,TRBJ2-1,TGTGCCAGCATAGGACTGAACAATGAGCAGTTCTTC,CASIGLNNEQFF
.,TRBV7-2,.,TRBJ2-7,TGTGCCAGCAGCCCCCGACAACTTACCTACGAGCAGTACTTC,CASSPRQLTYEQYF
.,TRBV10-3,.,TRBJ1-2,TGTGCCATCACCCCGTGGGGGGGACACTATGGCTACACCTTC,CAITPWGGHYGYTF
.,TRBV28,.,TRBJ2-7,TGTGCCAGCAGTCCTACGGGCTCAGGGCCTAGGCTATACGAGCAGTACTTC,CASSPTGSGPRLYEQYF
.,TRBV11-2,.,TRBJ1-2,TGTGCCAGCAGCCCTGGGACAACTGGCTACACCTTC,CASSPGTTGYTF
TRBD2,TRBV5-1,once,TRBJ2-2,TGCGCCAGCAGCCCCGTGCCTAGCGGGCGGGGCGGGGAGCTGTTTTTT,CASSPVPSGRGGELFF
.,TRBV27,.,TRBJ2-1,TGTGCCAGCAGTTTTCGGCTAGGGGGGGCGGCCTACAATGAGCAGTTCTTC,CASSFRLGGAAYNEQFF
TRBD2,TRBV7-2,.,TRBJ2-2,TGTGCCAGCAGCTTAGGCGGACTAGCGAACACCGGGGAGCTGTTTTTT,CASSLGGLANTGELFF
.,TRBV5-1,.,TRBJ2-3,TGCGCCAGCAGCCGAGAGACAGTGGATACGCAGTATTTT,CASSRETVDTQYF
.,TRBV3-1/TRBV3-2,once,TRBJ1-2,TGTGCCAGCAGCCGAGGAACTAACTATGGCTACACCTTC,CASSRGTNYGYTF
.,TRBV5-1,.,TRBJ2-2,TGCGCCAGCAGCTACCTAGGGAACACCGGGGAGCTGTTTTTT,CASSYLGNTGELFF
.,TRBV10-3,.,TRBJ2-2,TGTGCCATCCGGGAGCAGGGGAACACCGGGGAGCTGTTTTTT,CAIREQGNTGELFF
TRBD1,TRBV5-1,.,TRBJ1-1,TGCGCCAGCAGCAGTGGGACAGGGGGCACTGAAGCTTTCTTT,CASSSGTGGTEAFF
.,TRBV5-4,once,TRBJ2-4,TGTGCCAGCAGCTTGGGAGGCAAAAACATTCAGTACTTC,CASSLGGKNIQYF
.,TRBV6-5,.,TRBJ2-1,TGTGCCAGCAGAGATCGTGCGTACAATGAGCAGTTCTTC,CASRDRAYNEQFF
.,TRBV4-1,.,TRBJ1-4,TGCGCCAGCAGCCAAGATCACCTGAATGAAAAACTGTTTTTT,CASSQDHLNEKLFF
.,TRBV13,few,TRBJ2-7,TGTGCCAGCAGCTTAGTGTCCCCAGGGGGGTACGAGCAGTACTTC,CASSLVSPGGYEQYF
.,TRBV11-2,.,TRBJ1-1,TGTGCCAGCAGCTTCTATCCGGAGCACACTGAAGCTTTCTTT,CASSFYPEHTEAFF
TRBD2,TRBV4-1,.,TRBJ2-1,TGCGCCAGCAGCAAAGGAGAGCGGGAGGATTGGGACAATGAGCAGTTCTTC,CASSKGEREDWDNEQFF
TRBD1,TRBV7-9,.,TRBJ1-2,TGTGCCAGCAGCTTAGAACAGGGGCGCGTCATCTATGGCTACACCTTC,CASSLEQGRVIYGYTF
.,TRBV5-1,.,TRBJ2-1,TGCGCCAGCAGCTTGGGGCTAGCGACTTACAATGAGCAGTTCTTC,CASSLGLATYNEQFF
TRBD1,TRBV5-1,.,TRBJ1-2,TGCGCCAGCAGCGGGGGGGACAGACGTGGCTACACCTTC,CASSGGDRRGYTF
TRBD1,TRBV3-1/TRBV3-2,.,TRBJ2-7,TGTGCCAGCAGCCAAACAGGGGCCCAGTACTTC,CASSQTGAQYF
TRBD1,TRBV5-6,.,TRBJ2-7,TGTGCCAGCAGCTTGGGACCCCACTTGACAGGGGGGTCCTACGAGCAGTACTTC,CASSLGPHLTGGSYEQYF
.,TRBV18,.,TRBJ2-7,TGTGCCAGCTCACCGGACAGGGAGGGCGACGAGCAGTACTTC,CASSPDREGDEQYF
.,TRBV7-9,.,TRBJ2-7,TGTGCCAGCAGCTACGACCCTAACTACTACGAGCAGTACTTC,CASSYDPNYYEQYF
TRBD2,TRBV10-2,once,TRBJ2-3,TGCGCCACCAGGAAGCGGGAGGGCCTGGGAGATACGCAGTATTTT,CATRKREGLGDTQYF
.,TRBV21-1,.,TRBJ2-3,TGTGCCAGCAGCAAAGCTGCCAGAAAGGATACGCAGTATTTT,CASSKAARKDTQYF
TRBD2,TRBV7-3,.,TRBJ2-7,TGTGCCAGCAGCAAAAGACAAGCCAGCGGGGGTTACTACGAGCAGTACTTC,CASSKRQASGGYYEQYF
.,TRBV6-2/TRBV6-3,.,TRBJ1-5,TGTGCCAGCAGCATAACAGAAAGCAATCAGCCCCAGCATTTT,CASSITESNQPQHF
TRBD1,TRBV28,.,TRBJ1-5,TGTGCCAGCAGTTACGACAGGGGGGTTAGCAATCAGCCCCAGCATTTT,CASSYDRGVSNQPQHF
TRBD2,TRBV7-9,.,TRBJ2-7,TGTGCCAGCAGCTTATCCTTAGCGGGAGCGCACGAGCAGTACTTC,CASSLSLAGAHEQYF